The sequence of this TCR beta chain was determined in a study of early stage breast cancer tumors. Overall study: The ER+/PR+/HER2- tumors included eight ductal and four lobular carcinomas.

Comment on this clone: Antigen specificity is unknown.

The V gene's germline CDR1 is SGHAT and CDR2 FQNNGV. Losses at the gene ends were 4 bases for V and 3 bases for J; bases not matched to a gene: 8. CDR3 size: 15 residues. Study-wide results and caveats: Comparing each tissue with blood distinguished tumor from normal in about 90% of the 16 patients.

Some clones are missing from TCRdb's copy, which holds only in-frame ones; the method was immunoSEQ multiplex PCR. Of 50,000 to 65,000 clones listed, just over 90% are singletons. The clonotype comes from a person aged 70 to 79 with breast cancer. Sample: blood. The chain links TRBV11-2 to TRBJ2-7; 8 positions match TRBD1. CDR3 DNA sequence: TGTGCCAGCAGCTCCGTATCTGGACAGGGCTACGAGCAGTACTTC. Its translation: CASSSVSGQGYEQYF.